Sequencing of this TCR beta chain was carried out in a study of T cells after posttransplantation cyclophosphamide. General study findings and limits: Recipient CMV seropositivity and CMV reactivation strongly tracked TRB clonality. Skin or GI-infiltrating T cells shared few TRB sequences with blood. Donor-recipient repertoire similarity was low at 1-2 months, rising over year one.

V lost 0 bases to trimming and J lost 7 bases; unmatched junction nucleotides: 4. The CDR3 runs to 15 residues. CDR1 is MNHNY, CDR2 SVGAGI, per germline (reference sequence). Assay used: immunoSEQ multiplex PCR; TCRdb lists only in-frame clones, some missing. This sample has about 20,000 clones, with 95% to 98% found just once. About this clone itself: The antigen remains unidentified.

Cells defined as naive were viable CD3+CD4+ or CD3+CD8+ and CCR7+CD45RA+CD45RO-CD95-CD27+CD28+. The sequence came from a man aged 40-49 years in good health, CMV-negative, and a related stem cell transplant donor. The chain combines TRBV6-6 with TRBJ2-1, with 9 bases fitting TRBD1. Specimen: naive CD4+ T cells sorted from PBMCs. CDR3 coding DNA: TGTGCCAGCAGTTACTCAGGGACAGGGCGTAATGAGCAGTTCTTC. This gives the protein CASSYSGTGRNEQFF.